This record concerns one T cell receptor beta chain sequence. No antigen is known for it. Per-base qualities were not stored, and no clone one base away is much larger. This sample was taken from a study of blood T cells in healthy people across ages (dated by TCRdb to 2013 to 2016). Turning to the overall study: Template switching captured roughly one uniquely barcoded TCR beta cDNA molecule per two T cells in model experiments. The study measured age-related changes in TCR beta repertoire diversity using deep sequencing normalized with unique cDNA molecular identifiers. Four age groups were formed from the donors: young (average 16 years), middle-aged (just under 40), aged (roughly 59) and long-lived (less than 85). To avoid experimental bias, donors of different ages were distributed randomly across sequencing lanes. For two donors (one aged 18 to 30 and one aged 80 or older), the study analyzed two additional independent replicas of 1 million unique cDNA reads from the same blood draw. Results and caveats for the whole study, not just this receptor: Compared with the aged group, the long-lived group had more naive CD4+ T cells, fewer expanded clones and increased TCR diversity, suggesting age selection. Because donor CMV infection status was unknown, age-related changes in expanded clonotypes were potentially confounded. Conclusive comparison of naive and antigen-experienced compartments was prevented by the profiling of bulk unsorted PBMCs. As age increased, observed TCR beta diversity per million T cells dropped in a roughly linear way, and a significant reduction was already evident by age about 40. Total diversity estimates from one million sequenced T cells were considered lower bounds and underestimates. A strong correlation was found between observed TCR beta diversity and the percentage of naive T cells measured by flow cytometry.

Libraries were made using 5' RACE. The sequencer listed for this sample is Illumina HiSeq 2500. A second PCR of about 6 to 12 cycles was run with a J-beta primer mix and a sample-barcoded 5' primer. A template-switch 5' adaptor carrying 12 random nucleotides introduced a unique molecular identifier onto each TCR beta cDNA molecule. Each sample yielded at least 3 million CDR3-containing paired-end reads. First-strand cDNA synthesis was performed from all RNA using the Mint cDNA synthesis kit, with priming by a TRBC-specific oligonucleotide. Following uracil-DNA glycosylase treatment, all cDNA underwent a first 18-cycle PCR with the universal primers M1SS and BC2_uni_R. Regarding the original processing steps: Normalization of each sample was performed by random selection of 1 million high-quality reads, each carrying a distinct molecular identifier. Instead of being binned into consensus sequences, reads that shared molecular identifiers were thrown out. MiTCR, with a Q25 quality threshold and the strictest error-elimination algorithm, was used for CDR3 identification, clonotype clustering and error correction. A nonparametric unseen species model with Euler transformation was used to estimate a lower bound on total TCR beta diversity. TCRdb passed the public sequencing reads through fastp at Q25 and MiXCR, retaining productive beta sequences. Rows with a matching CDR3 protein are joined into one entry that keeps the most common DNA and genes. In this record, the V and J calls reflect TCRdb's handling and not the investigators' own analysis. The sample records 600,000 to 1,000,000 distinct CDR3 sequences, 58% of which are singletons. Approximately 23% of the sample rests with the top ten.

Donors were roughly 40 systemically healthy Caucasian individuals from Russia aged 6 to 90 years. Approximately 9.3 milliliters of peripheral blood were collected from each donor into EDTA-treated Vacutainer tubes. Ficoll-Paque density-gradient centrifugation was used to isolate PBMCs, with at least 7 million per sample. Trizol reagent was used to extract total RNA from PBMCs, with at least 6 micrograms per sample. The percentages of naive CD45RAhigh/CD27high T cells were determined by flow cytometry on a PBMC aliquot from every donor. V loses 0 bases, J loses 4 bases, and the germline ends lie 9 bases apart. CDR1 and CDR2 (SGHTA, FQGNSA) derive from the germline V gene. The CDR3 measures 14 amino acids from cysteine to phenylalanine. Only CDR3 DNA is held: 42 bases, read in frame from base 1.

Sequencing was carried out using blood. This TCR came from a man aged 25 to 45 in good health. Recombination linked TRBV7-2 to TRBJ1-2; a weak D assignment points to TRBD1 (6 bases agree). The CDR3 here reads CASSLARGGYGYTF. Read as DNA, the sequence is TGTGCCAGCAGCTTAGCGCGAGGGGGCTATGGCTACACCTTC.